This TCR beta chain originates from a study of blood T cell repertoires in COVID-19. Across the whole study: COVID-19 samples, acute and convalescent, were from the United States, Italy and Spain. From T cells, B-cell-depleted T cells, or PBMCs came the material, which was cDNA or gDNA.

With 2 bases removed from V and 4 bases from J, the gap between germline ends came to 12 bases. Germline assignment: CDR1 SGHRS and CDR2 YFSETQ. The CDR3 runs to 15 residues. Authors' processing steps: Scientists estimated how many nucleated cells there were by amplifying reference gene primers. Here immunoSEQ multiplex PCR was the method, and the copy in TCRdb shows in-frame clones only, minus some. V and J calls plus clone size are reproduced from that table; the DNA served to infer D and trimming. The table lists more than 250,000 clones, around 82% of them singletons. This clone was detected only once.

J is TRBJ2-2 and V is TRBV5-1; a possible D gene is TRBD2 (5 bases). Sequenced input: peripheral blood. This sequence was found in a human donor in a cohort sampled during active COVID-19. This CDR3 reads CASSFTGKSTGELFF. In DNA form, the CDR3 reads TGCGCCAGCAGCTTCACGGGAAAAAGCACCGGGGAGCTGTTTTTT.